This TCR beta chain was identified in a study of radiotherapy plus CTLA-4 blockade in lung cancer. Findings and caveats of the study: In blood, tumor-derived TCR clones expanded after radiotherapy plus ipilimumab.

CDR1 is SGHTA and CDR2 is FQGNSA in the germline V gene. The CDR3 has 15 residues. Trimming took off 0 bases at V and 0 bases at J, with 8 bases between the two ends. Comment on this clone: Its specificity is not known.

TCRdb's copy holds only in-frame clones and misses some; the assay was immunoSEQ multiplex PCR. The sample gives over 80,000 clones, about 87% of which show up once; over 15% is in the top ten. The chain uses TRBV7-2 and TRBJ1-1; no reliable D call. This specimen was peripheral blood, taken from a patient treated with radiotherapy plus ipilimumab. The origin of this receptor is a human donor with non-small cell lung cancer that progressed on radiotherapy plus ipilimumab. The CDR3 DNA sequence: TGTGCCAGCAGCTTAGCGCGGGGTTTGAACACTGAAGCTTTCTTT. This codes for CASSLARGLNTEAFF.